The 8 T cell receptor beta chains below come from one sample, sequenced in a study of cytomegalovirus exposure and HLA in healthy donors. PCR employed 60 Vbeta and 13 Jbeta primers. This table comes from immunoSEQ multiplex PCR, and its TCRdb copy is limited to in-frame clones, with some not included. The sample contains some 100,000 clones, approximately 70% of which appear only once. Source material: PBMCs. The receptors come from a woman under 30 in good health and CMV-seropositive.

J is TRBJ2-7 and V is TRBV6-5; no clear D. Germline V gene sequence: CDR1 MNHEY, CDR2 SVGAGI. Trimming left V 4 bases short and J 4 bases short, with 11 bases between. CDR3 size: 13 residues. CDR3 residues: CASSSSPGYEQYF. CDR3 nucleotide sequence: TGTGCCAGCAGTTCGTCCCCCGGGTACGAGCAGTACTTC.

V and J are TRBV19 and TRBJ2-3, with TRBD2 matching 15 bases. This CDR3 spans 17 amino acids. V was clipped by 5 bases and J by 2 bases; unmatched bases: 5. Germline loops: CDR1 LNHDA, CDR2 SQIVND (reference sequence). The CDR3 sequence: CASSGTSGRTNTDTQYF. In nucleotides, the CDR3 is TGTGCCAGTAGTGGGACTAGCGGGAGGACAAACACAGATACGCAGTATTTT.

V and J are TRBV7-3 and TRBJ1-1; D is unresolved. The CDR3 is 15 residues long. With 0 bases removed from V and 5 bases from J, the gap between germline ends came to 13 bases. Per germline, CDR1 SGHTA and CDR2 FQGTGA. This CDR3 is CASSLTDSEVTEAFF. DNA for the CDR3: TGTGCCAGCAGCTTAACTGACTCGGAGGTTACTGAAGCTTTCTTT.

The genes are TRBV11-2 and TRBJ1-2; D might be TRBD1 (5 bases). The ends were cut back, 1 base at V and 2 bases at J, with 11 bases in the middle. Germline CDR1 is SGHAT and CDR2 is FQNNGV. There are 15 residues in the CDR3. CDR3 sequence: CASSLGGGSNYGYTF. Here the CDR3 DNA reads TGTGCCAGCAGCTTAGGGGGGGGTTCGAACTATGGCTACACCTTC.

The CDR3 DNA is TGTGCCAGCAGATTTGAGGGCGGGGAGCTGTTTTTT. Translated: CASRFEGGELFF. The chain combines TRBV7-2 with TRBJ2-2, with D possibly matching TRBD2 (5 bases). The CDR3 length is 12 residues. Germline CDR1 and CDR2: SGHTA and FQGNSA. Trimming shortened V by 6 bases and J by 7 bases, and 9 bases separated the two germline ends.

The chain links TRBV7-2 to TRBJ2-1, with a tentative D call TRBD1 (6 bases). The CDR3 extends over 13 amino acids. The germline V gene encodes CDR1 SGHTA and CDR2 FQGNSA. V was trimmed by 3 bases and J by 7 bases, leaving 10 bases between them. The CDR3 nucleotides read TGTGCCAGCAGCTTTATCCAGGGGAATGAGCAGTTCTTC. Protein sequence: CASSFIQGNEQFF.

This chain joins TRBV4-2 and TRBJ2-7; unclear D gene. Per germline, CDR1 LGHNA and CDR2 YNFKEQ. CDR3 length equals 11 residues. The V end lost 4 bases, the J end lost 2 bases, and 3 bases lay between the germline ends. CDR3 region: CASSPTYEQYF. CDR3 nucleotides: TGTGCCAGCAGCCCTACCTACGAGCAGTACTTC.

The rearrangement joins TRBV7-2 to TRBJ2-5; maybe TRBD2 (5 bases). V was pared by 1 base and J by 7 bases, with 13 bases between. This CDR3 region has 14 residues. The germline V gene has CDR1 SGHTA and CDR2 FQGNSA. The DNA for the CDR3 is TGTGCCAGCAGCTTAGAACAGAAAGAGGGGACCCAGTACTTC. Translation gives CASSLEQKEGTQYF. The full variable domain, completed using reference TRBV7-2 and TRBJ2-5, is GAGVSQSPSNKVTEKGKDVELRCDPISGHTALYWYRQSLGQGLEFLIYFQGNSAPDKSGLPSDRFSAERTGGSVSTLTIQRTQQEDSAVYLCASSLEQKEGTQYFGPGTRLLVL.